The T cell receptor (beta chain) described here comes from a study of cytomegalovirus exposure and HLA in healthy donors. Overall study findings and caveats: A later analysis reportedly found fewer N-insertions in an Asian-associated ancestry cluster than the roughly 670-donor mean. It was taken for granted in presence/absence analyses that sequencing depth across donors was roughly uniform.

V was clipped by 2 bases and J by 5 bases, with 4 bases between them. Germline V gene data show CDR1 as SGHAT and CDR2 as FQNNGV. There are 11 residues in the CDR3. With respect to this clone: The antigen is undetermined.

The study ran its PCR with 60 Vbeta and 13 Jbeta primers. Assay used: immunoSEQ multiplex PCR; TCRdb lists only in-frame clones, some missing. The data hold about 90,000 clones, with less than 80% observed a single time. This chain links TRBV11-2 with TRBJ2-7; D gene unclear. Sequencing was done on a sample of PBMCs. This TCR was sampled from a man aged 30 to 45 in good health and CMV-seropositive. The CDR3 loop is CASSLLNEQYF. In DNA, the CDR3 is TGTGCCAGCAGCTTATTAAACGAGCAGTACTTC.